Following are 14 T cell receptor beta chains from one sample sequenced in a study of T cell changes during pregnancy in multiple sclerosis. The assay was immunoSEQ multiplex PCR, and TCRdb's table has in-frame clones only and misses some. The repertoire holds just over 65,000 clones, with 91% as singletons. This specimen was peripheral blood, taken in the second trimester of pregnancy. All receptors derive from a female donor with multiple sclerosis, enrolled in a pregnancy study.

The chain employs TRBV4-2 and TRBJ2-6, with 11 nucleotides matching TRBD1. Trimming took 3 bases from V and 10 from J; bases not matched to a gene: 11. The CDR3 loop spans 17 amino acids. Germline values: CDR1 LGHNA, CDR2 YNFKEQ. The CDR3 spells CASSQGRGQGGRNVLTF. CDR3 bases: TGTGCCAGCAGCCAGGGGAGGGGACAGGGGGGACGAAACGTCCTGACTTTC.

The chain combines TRBV7-9 with TRBJ1-4, with a weak D call TRBD1 (6 bases). V lost 8 bases and J 11 bases, leaving 18 bases between the germline ends. Germline loops: CDR1 SEHNR, CDR2 FQNEAQ (reference sequence). The CDR3 is 13 amino acids. The CDR3 sequence is CASGRPPGDKLFF. The CDR3 DNA sequence: TGTGCCAGCGGGAGACCTCCAGGGGATAAACTGTTTTTT.

V and J are TRBV27 and TRBJ1-2, with D hard to call. Germline V CDR1 and CDR2: MNHEY, SMNVEV (reference sequence). Trimming pared 3 bases from V and 0 bases from J, leaving 11 bases between. The CDR3 consists of 15 residues. CDR3 nucleotides: TGTGCCAGCAGTTTGAGAGCGTATGCTAACTATGGCTACACCTTC. As protein: CASSLRAYANYGYTF.

V is TRBV27 and J is TRBJ1-2; a possible D gene is TRBD1 (5 bases). This CDR3 has 15 amino acids. CDR1 and CDR2 from the germline V gene are MNHEY and SMNVEV (reference sequence). Trimming removed 10 bases from V and 0 bases from J, with 18 bases in between. The CDR3 DNA reads TGTGCCACCACCCGAGACCTGACAGCTAACTATGGCTACACCTTC. It translates to CATTRDLTANYGYTF.

In DNA, the CDR3 is TGTGCCAGCAGCTTACTCGGGGGGCCCCACCCGAACACTGAAGCTTTCTTT. Its translation: CASSLLGGPHPNTEAFF. V usage is TRBV7-8 and J usage is TRBJ1-1; a possible D gene is TRBD1 (6 bases). The germline V gene encodes CDR1 SGHVS and CDR2 FQNEAQ. CDR3 length: 17 amino acids. Deletions cut 2 bases from V and 1 base from J, with 17 bases between.

This sequence joins TRBV11-2 and TRBJ2-1; 11 bases match TRBD2. In germline, CDR1 is SGHAT, CDR2 FQNNGV. V was pared by 3 bases and J by 7 bases, with 5 bases of the junction left unmatched. The CDR3 has 15 residues. The CDR3 region has the DNA TGTGCCAGCAGCTTTAGCGGGGGGGCCCGAAATGAGCAGTTCTTC. This translates into CASSFSGGARNEQFF.

The chain carries TRBV2 and TRBJ2-1; D is unresolved. Trimming removed 4 bases from V and 3 bases from J, with 7 bases in between. The CDR3 loop spans 13 amino acids. Germline assignment: CDR1 SNHLY and CDR2 FYNNEI. As DNA, the CDR3 is TGTGCCAGCAGTGGAGGCCTCTACAATGAGCAGTTCTTC. As protein: CASSGGLYNEQFF.

The CDR3 nucleotides are TGTGCTAGTGGTCGGACAACAGGGGGACTATCCTACGAGCAGTACTTC. It codes for CASGRTTGGLSYEQYF. The chain combines TRBV12-5 with TRBJ2-7; D may be TRBD1 (8 bases). The CDR3 extends over 16 amino acids. Per germline, CDR1 LGHNT and CDR2 FRNRAP. The V gene lost 5 bases and the J gene lost 1 base, with 18 bases spanning the gap.

The chain employs TRBV18 and TRBJ2-7; a weak D match, TRBD1 (7 bases). V shed 4 bases and J shed 3 bases, with 16 bases lying between them. The CDR3 covers 15 residues. Per the germline V gene, CDR1 is KGHSH and CDR2 is LQKENI. CDR3 DNA sequence: TGTGCCAGCTCACGAATGCGGGACAGCTTCTACGAGCAGTACTTC. It specifies CASSRMRDSFYEQYF.

This chain connects TRBV5-6 to TRBJ2-1, with D possibly being TRBD2 (5 bases). Germline V gene lookup returns CDR1 SGHDT and CDR2 YYEEEE. V lost 2 bases to trimming and J lost 4 bases, with 7 bases between them. This CDR3 contains 13 residues. The CDR3 is CASSLGGYNEQFF. In nucleotides, the CDR3 is TGTGCCAGCAGCTTAGGAGGTTACAATGAGCAGTTCTTC.

This chain links TRBV4-3 with TRBJ1-1; TRBD1 might be the D (5 bases). Per germline, CDR1 LGHNA and CDR2 YSLEER. V lost 0 bases to trimming and J lost 2 bases, with 16 bases between them. CDR3 length: 17 residues. The CDR3 reads CASSQDTAGFRNTEAFF. CDR3 coding DNA: TGCGCCAGCAGCCAAGATACTGCAGGGTTCCGTAACACTGAAGCTTTCTTT.

The V gene is TRBV5-8, the J gene TRBJ1-5; D perhaps matches TRBD1 (5 bases). The CDR3 is 14 residues long. The V end was cut by 2 bases, the J end by 6 bases, with 12 bases between. Germline loops: CDR1 SGHTS, CDR2 YDEGEE. CDR3 coding DNA: TGTGCCAGCAGCTTTGGTCAGGGCAGTCAGCCCCAGCATTTT. It codes for CASSFGQGSQPQHF.

The chain is built from TRBV29-1 and TRBJ1-5; the D is unclear. The V end lost 4 bases, the J end lost 0 bases, and 10 bases lay between the germline ends. CDR1 is SQVTM and CDR2 is ANQGSEA in the germline V gene. The CDR3 is 14 amino acids. CDR3 loop: CSVVEGDSNQPQHF. The CDR3 DNA reads TGCAGCGTTGTAGAGGGCGATAGCAATCAGCCCCAGCATTTT. Looking up the rest from reference TRBV29-1 and TRBJ1-5 gives the full variable domain: SAVISQKPSRDICQRGTSLTIQCQVDSQVTMMFWYRQQPGQSLTLIATANQGSEATYESGFVIDKFPISRPNLTFSTLTVSNMSPEDSSIYLCSVVEGDSNQPQHFGDGTRLSIL.

The CDR3 nucleotides are TGTGCCATCCCCGAGGGGGATCCCCCCTCCTCGACCTATGGCTACACCTTC. Protein: CAIPEGDPPSSTYGYTF. V and J are TRBV10-3 and TRBJ1-2; a possible D gene is TRBD1 (6 bases). Per the germline V gene, CDR1 is ENHRY and CDR2 is SYGVKD. Deletions cut 8 bases from V and 4 bases from J, with 26 bases between. This CDR3 contains 17 residues.